This TCR beta chain was recorded in a study of preoperative IRX-2 immunotherapy in early breast cancer. Only in-frame clones appear in the TCRdb table, and some are missing; sequencing was by immunoSEQ multiplex PCR. The sample contains around 520 clones, around 83% of which appear only once. The treatment was: preoperative locoregional IRX-2 cytokine immunotherapy. This phase Ib study tested locoregional IRX-2 cytokine immunotherapy given before surgery. The CDR3 runs to 13 residues. Trimming took off 7 bases at V and 8 bases at J, with 17 bases between the two ends. The V gene's germline CDR1 is WSHSY and CDR2 SAAADI.

This TCR derives from a human donor with breast cancer. The chain couples TRBV10-2 to TRBJ1-1; TRBD1 might be the D (5 bases). The specimen was tumor tissue, collected after IRX-2 immunotherapy. This chain's CDR3 is CASTPMWGSEAFF. The DNA for the CDR3 is TGCGCCAGCACCCCCATGTGGGGGAGCGAAGCTTTCTTT.